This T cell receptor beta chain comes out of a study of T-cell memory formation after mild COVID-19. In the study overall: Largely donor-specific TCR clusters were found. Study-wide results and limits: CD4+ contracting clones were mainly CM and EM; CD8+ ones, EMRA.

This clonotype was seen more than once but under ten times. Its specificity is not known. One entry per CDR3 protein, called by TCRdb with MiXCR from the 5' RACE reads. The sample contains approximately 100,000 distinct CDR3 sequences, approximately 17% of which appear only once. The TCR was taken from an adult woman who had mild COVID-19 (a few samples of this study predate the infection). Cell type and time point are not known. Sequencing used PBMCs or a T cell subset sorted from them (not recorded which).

CDR3 residues: CASSRTGAGELFF. CDR3 sequence (DNA): TGTGCCAGCAGCCGGACAGGGGCCGGGGAGCTGTTTTTT. This chain connects TRBV12-3 or TRBV12-4 to TRBJ2-2; 9 bases agree with TRBD1. This CDR3 spans 13 amino acids. J gave up 6 bases and V 6 bases, and 2 bases lay outside the gene matches.